The sample holds many counts of the clone carrying this T cell receptor beta chain. The target antigen is unknown. Patients between 18 and 65 years old had hyperthyroidism, newly diagnosed and lasting under 2 months. The blood sample predates any ophthalmopathy symptoms, coming from first hyperthyroidism diagnosis. These data originate in a study of T cells in Graves' hyperthyroidism and ophthalmopathy. General study findings and limits: A model of 13 V-J pairs discriminated ophthalmopathy from stable hyperthyroidism.

The investigators amplified TCR beta CDR3 regions from RNA transcripts. The HTBI primer set drove a first-round RT-PCR of the TCR CDR3. TCRdb reprocessed the multiplex PCR reads with MiXCR, giving one entry per CDR3 protein. There are fewer than 400,000 distinct CDR3 sequences in the sample; 15% to 19% occur only once, and 25% to 35% lies in the top ten. Germline-derived CDR1 and CDR2 are SGHAT and FQNNGV. The CDR3 spans 16 residues. With 2 bases removed from V and 3 bases from J, the gap between germline ends came to 15 bases. The TCR comes from a woman between 18 and 30 years old with Graves' hyperthyroidism that later progressed to Graves' ophthalmopathy. Sequenced input: blood. The chain uses TRBV11-2 and TRBJ2-3; no clear D gene. The CDR3 DNA sequence: TGTGCCAGCAGCTTACGCGCGGACGGATTGACAGATACGCAGTATTTT. Protein product: CASSLRADGLTDTQYF.